This T cell receptor (beta chain) appears in the sequencing data of a study of CD8+CD57+ T cells in acquired aplastic anemia. Across the whole study: DNA from sorted CD4+ and CD8+ cells averaged about 3.2 ug.

The CDR3 covers 14 residues. Germline CDR1 and CDR2: SGHRS and YFSETQ. Previously, flow cytometry had revealed CD8+CD57+ cell expansion in the patients chosen for sequencing. Every patient presented with severe acquired aplastic anemia. By the time of blood sampling, patients had still received no therapy. As for this clonotype: The germline gene is not matched at one end of the junction; a read error may be the cause.

Researchers used genomic DNA as the template to profile TCR beta VDJ and CDR3. TCRdb passed the reads through MiXCR, listing each CDR3 protein once. The table shows a few hundred thousand distinct CDR3 sequences, with roughly 45% occurring only once. The clonotype originates from a human donor with aplastic anemia. Sequenced sample: sorted CD4+, CD8+, or CD8+CD57+ T cells (not recorded which) from PBMCs. This chain links TRBV5-1 with TRBJ2-7; no firm D call. CDR3 DNA: TGCGCCAGCAGCTTGGTATACACTACCTACGAGCGGTACTTC. Translation gives CASSLVYTTYERYF.